This T cell receptor beta chain came from a study of regulatory T cells in long-lasting Graves disease. A remark on this clonotype: Given a much more abundant clone one base away, this may be a read error.

V dropped 5 bases and J dropped 0 bases, with 13 bases sitting between them. Germline V gene data show CDR1 as MDHEN and CDR2 as SYDVKM. This CDR3 contains 15 residues. Sequencing libraries for TCR beta were prepared with iRepertoire HTBI primers and Arm-PCR of CDR3 regions. MiXCR, run by TCRdb on the multiplex PCR reads, gives a single entry per CDR3 protein. This sample has more than 350,000 distinct CDR3 sequences, with 21% found just once. Time point specified: persistent/refractory GD, antithyroid drugs over 5 years with positive TRAb. RNA isolated from PBMCs was used to make the TCR library. This sequence joins TRBV28 and TRBJ1-1; D is ambiguous. The sequencing used peripheral blood mononuclear cells (PBMCs), collected when the disease was refractory, from a patient treated with antithyroid drugs. The TCR comes from a female donor with Graves disease. This chain's CDR3 is CASSPLEALNTEAFF. CDR3 bases: TGTGCCAGCAGTCCCCTTGAGGCATTGAACACTGAAGCTTTCTTT.